Listed here is a single T cell receptor beta chain. The antigen is unknown. This PCR relied on a set of 60 Vbeta primers and 13 Jbeta primers. Clones were read by immunoSEQ multiplex PCR, and TCRdb kept only the in-frame ones, dropping some. This table lists approximately 210,000 clones. J lost 4 bases, V lost 5 bases, and 8 bases had no gene match. Germline CDR1 reads MNHEY; CDR2 reads SMNVEV (reference sequence). This CDR3 is 16 amino acids long. The sample comes from a study of cytomegalovirus exposure and HLA in healthy donors. Regarding the study as a whole: In vitro, three CMV-associated chains proved specific for CMV antigens. Productive status was seen about 87% or about 30% of the time for most TCR beta V segments in an earlier analysis. The study designated fewer than 200 TCR beta chains cytomegalovirus-associated.

Input material: PBMCs. V and J are TRBV27 and TRBJ2-1; 10 bases are shared with TRBD2. The sequence came from a woman under 40 in good health and CMV-seropositive. CDR3 sequence: CASSRTSGRGYNEQFF. The CDR3 DNA reads TGTGCCAGCAGTCGGACCAGCGGGAGGGGTTACAATGAGCAGTTCTTC.